This T cell receptor (beta chain) was documented in a study of cytomegalovirus exposure and HLA in healthy donors. Vbeta (60) and Jbeta (13) primers were used in the PCR. Using immunoSEQ multiplex PCR, the repertoire was profiled, and TCRdb retains in-frame clones only, with some absent. The sample contains about 140,000 clones, over 65% of which appear only once. General study results and limits: A missense variant in DCLRE1C was later tied to TCR beta V- and J-gene trimming. In a later analysis, the majority of CMV-associated beta chains seemingly showed HLA restriction.

This clone appeared a single time. Its antigen is undetermined. Germline V gene sequence: CDR1 SGHTS, CDR2 YDEGEE. This CDR3 region has 13 residues. Trimming took off 10 bases at V and 0 bases at J, with 12 bases between the two ends. Sequenced material: PBMCs. The origin of this receptor is a woman in her 30s in good health and CMV-seronegative. This sequence joins TRBV5-8 and TRBJ2-3; D remains unclear. The CDR3 DNA is TGTGCCGCCCGAGGCGGTAGCACAGATACGCAGTATTTT. Residues: CAARGGSTDTQYF. Looking up the rest from reference TRBV5-8 and TRBJ2-3 gives the full variable domain: EAGVTQSPTHLIKTRGQQATLRCSPISGHTSVYWYQQALGLGLQFLLWYDEGEERNRGNFPPRFSGRQFPNYSSELNVNALELEDSALYLCAARGGSTDTQYFGPGTRLTVL.